The 13 T cell receptor beta chains listed next were all sequenced from one sample in a study of T-cell reconstitution after alpha-beta-depleted transplantation in children. Unique molecular identifiers were incorporated during preparation of the TCRbeta library. From the PCR reads, TCRdb called clonotypes with MiXCR, one entry per CDR3 protein. The data contain 490,000 or so distinct CDR3 sequences, roughly an eighth of them singletons. The material sequenced was PBMCs from the stem cell graft donor, taken from the stem cell graft. The receptors were sampled from a human donor who donated a stem cell graft to a child with combined immunodeficiency.

This chain joins TRBV10-1 and TRBJ2-7; D is possibly TRBD1 (6 bases). Trimming removed 7 bases from V and 0 bases from J, with 19 bases in between. The germline CDR1 and CDR2 sequences are WNHNN and SYGVQD (reference sequence). This CDR3 is built from 16 residues. The CDR3 sequence: CASTHYGQTVSYEQYF. The CDR3, as DNA: TGCGCCAGCACACATTACGGACAGACCGTCTCCTACGAGCAGTACTTC.

The V call is TRBV12-3 or TRBV12-4, the J call TRBJ2-1; a weak D match, TRBD1 (6 bases). The CDR3 is made up of 15 amino acids. The germline V and J ends were trimmed by 9 bases and 3 bases, with 18 bases remaining between them. Written as DNA, the CDR3 is TGTGCCAGTCTCCCGCAGGGGCACGACTACAATGAGCAGTTCTTC. Its translation: CASLPQGHDYNEQFF.

In DNA form, the CDR3 reads TGTGCCAGCAGCCACCCTATGGGGACAACTAATGAAAAACTGTTTTTT. Encoded protein: CASSHPMGTTNEKLFF. The chain employs TRBV4-2 and TRBJ1-4; unclear D gene. The V end was cut by 3 bases, the J end by 0 bases, with 11 bases between. This CDR3 is built from 16 residues. Germline lookup yields CDR1 LGHNA and CDR2 YNFKEQ.

The V call is TRBV30, the J call TRBJ1-1; 9 bases agree with TRBD1. The CDR3 covers 14 residues. J gave up 1 base and V 2 bases, and 2 bases lay outside the gene matches. The germline V gene encodes CDR1 GTSNPN and CDR2 SVGIG (reference sequence). In DNA form, the CDR3 reads TGTGCCTGGAGTACAGGGGGCTCGAACACTGAAGCTTTCTTT. Translated: CAWSTGGSNTEAFF.

There are a few counts of this clonotype. The chain recombines TRBV29-1 with TRBJ2-1; the D gene could be TRBD1 or TRBD2 (6 bases each). V gave up 3 bases and J gave up 5 bases, with 8 bases separating them. This CDR3 has 12 amino acids. Germline values: CDR1 SQVTM, CDR2 ANQGSEA. The CDR3 DNA reads TGCAGCGTTGATCGGGGGCACAATGAGCAGTTCTTC. Protein product: CSVDRGHNEQFF.

Many counts were recorded for this clonotype. V is TRBV12-3 or TRBV12-4 and J is TRBJ2-1, with D uncertain. CDR3 length equals 15 residues. Trimming left V 1 base short and J 5 bases short, with 12 bases between. DNA for the CDR3: TGTGCCAGCAGTTTAGAAAGTCAAACCCACAATGAGCAGTTCTTC. As protein: CASSLESQTHNEQFF.

This clonotype was detected only a few times. The chain is built from TRBV10-2 and TRBJ1-1; no definite D call. Germline V gene data show CDR1 as WSHSY and CDR2 as SAAADI. The CDR3 spans 14 residues. Trimming stripped 0 bases from V and 0 bases from J, with 5 bases between. The CDR3 is CASSESGLNTEAFF. The CDR3 DNA reads TGCGCCAGCAGTGAGTCGGGTCTGAACACTGAAGCTTTCTTT.

This clonotype was seen more than once but under ten times. The chain joins TRBV20-1 to TRBJ2-1; D is uncertain. The V gene lost 5 bases and the J gene lost 1 base, with 3 bases spanning the gap. The germline gives CDR1 DFQATT, CDR2 SNEGSKA (reference sequence). The CDR3 contains 11 residues. The CDR3 bases are TGCAGTGCTGAGTCCTACAATGAGCAGTTCTTC. It yields the protein CSAESYNEQFF.

V usage is TRBV28 and J usage is TRBJ2-7, with a tentative D call TRBD1 (6 bases). The ends were cut back, 6 bases at V and 0 bases at J, with 15 bases in the middle. CDR1 and CDR2 from the germline V gene are MDHEN and SYDVKM. CDR3 length: 15 residues. The CDR3 nucleotides are TGTGCCAGCAGCCGGCGACAGGACAGCTCCTACGAGCAGTACTTC. It codes for CASSRRQDSSYEQYF.

This clonotype was detected a few times. The chain is built from TRBV27 and TRBJ1-2; 9 bases line up with TRBD1. In germline, CDR1 is MNHEY, CDR2 SMNVEV (reference sequence). This CDR3 region has 14 residues. Trimming took 6 bases from V and 5 from J; bases not matched to a gene: 7. The CDR3 sequence is CASSRSTGGYGYTF. CDR3 sequence (DNA): TGTGCCAGCAGCCGATCGACAGGGGGATATGGCTACACCTTC.

This clonotype was counted at least ten times. The chain is built from TRBV24-1 and TRBJ1-1; a possible D gene is TRBD1 (5 bases). The CDR3 covers 12 residues. Germline assignment: CDR1 KGHDR and CDR2 SFDVKD. The V and J ends lost 12 bases and 1 base respectively, with 11 bases between them. CDR3 sequence (DNA): TGTGCCGCACAGGCCCCGAACACTGAAGCTTTCTTT. Its protein is CAAQAPNTEAFF.

This clonotype was seen a handful of times. The chain combines TRBV6-1 with TRBJ1-3; D might be TRBD1 (6 bases). This CDR3 has 14 amino acids. Looked up from germline, CDR1 is MNHNS and CDR2 is SASEGT. V was cut by 5 bases and J by 10 bases, with 18 bases left in between. CDR3 DNA: TGTGCCAGCAGTCGCAGGGGCCCCGAGGGGACCATATATTTT. Residues: CASSRRGPEGTIYF.

This clonotype has a handful of counts. The chain carries TRBV27 and TRBJ2-2, with 8 nucleotides matching TRBD1. The CDR3 sequence is 15 residues long. Germline values: CDR1 MNHEY, CDR2 SMNVEV (reference sequence). Trimming at V came to 5 bases and at J to 6 bases, leaving 8 bases not matched to a gene. CDR3 loop: CASSLAPTGAGELFF. Written as DNA, the CDR3 is TGTGCCAGCAGTCTCGCCCCGACAGGGGCCGGGGAGCTGTTTTTT.